This T cell receptor (beta chain) was recovered during a study of cytomegalovirus exposure and HLA in healthy donors. Vbeta (60) and Jbeta (13) primers were used in the PCR. TCRdb keeps only in-frame clones here, not all; method: immunoSEQ multiplex PCR. This sample has 150,000 to 250,000 clones; 82% occur once, and the top ten carry 6.5%. Only a few counts were recorded for this clone. The receptor was isolated from a woman aged 50 to 65 in good health and CMV-seropositive. The sample consisted of PBMCs.

The CDR3 protein is CSVEEGPNYGYTF. The CDR3 nucleotides are TGCAGCGTTGAAGAGGGGCCTAACTATGGCTACACCTTC. The rearrangement links TRBV29-1 to TRBJ1-2; a weak D match, TRBD1 (5 bases). CDR3 length equals 13 residues. Trimming left V 0 bases short and J 0 bases short, with 5 bases between. CDR1 and CDR2 (germline): SQVTM, ANQGSEA.